This TCR beta chain was documented in a study of response to subunit inactivated influenza vaccine. Points from the study as a whole: The authors suggested that few new T cells are recruited per seasonal influenza vaccination.

The CDR3 sequence is 16 residues long. Germline values: CDR1 SGHTA, CDR2 FQGTGA. V lost 2 bases, J lost 3 bases, and 3 bases stayed unmatched. TCRdb fed the RT-PCR reads into MiXCR, producing one record per CDR3 protein. The sample comprises approximately 530,000 distinct CDR3 sequences, 13% of which are singletons, and about 12% rests with the top ten. Note on this clonotype: What it binds is not known.

This clonotype was sampled from a man aged 50-60 years who received an inactivated influenza vaccine. The J gene is TRBJ2-1, the V gene TRBV7-3, with TRBD2 matching over 11 bases. This material consisted of PBMCs from blood, taken roughly 46 days after vaccination. In DNA, the CDR3 is TGTGCCAGCAGCTTATTCGGGACTAGCGGCTACAATGAGCAGTTCTTC. It translates to CASSLFGTSGYNEQFF. Using reference TRBV7-3 and TRBJ2-1 for the parts outside the CDR3, the full variable domain is GAGVSQTPSNKVTEKGKYVELRCDPISGHTALYWYRQSLGQGPEFLIYFQGTGAADDSGLPNDRFFAVRPEGSVSTLKIQRTERGDSAVYLCASSLFGTSGYNEQFFGPGTRLTVL.